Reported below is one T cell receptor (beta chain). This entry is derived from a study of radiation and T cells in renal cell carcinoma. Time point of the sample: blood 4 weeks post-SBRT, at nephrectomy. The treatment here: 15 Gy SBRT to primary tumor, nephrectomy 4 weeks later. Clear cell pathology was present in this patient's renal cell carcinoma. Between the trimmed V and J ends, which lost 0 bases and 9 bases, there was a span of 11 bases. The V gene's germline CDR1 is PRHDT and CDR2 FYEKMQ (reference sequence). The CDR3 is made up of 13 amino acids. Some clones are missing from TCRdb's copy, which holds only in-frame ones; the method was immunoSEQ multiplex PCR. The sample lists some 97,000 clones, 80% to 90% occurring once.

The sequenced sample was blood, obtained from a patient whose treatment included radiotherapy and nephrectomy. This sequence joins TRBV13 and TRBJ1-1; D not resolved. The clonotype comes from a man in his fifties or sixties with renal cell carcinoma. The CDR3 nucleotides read TGTGCCAGCAGCTTAGGCCTTAAGGGAAAAGCTTTCTTT. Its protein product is CASSLGLKGKAFF.